Each of the 17 T cell receptor beta chains below was sequenced from the same sample in a study of OX40 agonist ivuxolimab in advanced cancers. TCRdb's table, derived via immunoSEQ multiplex PCR, lists solely in-frame clones and lacks some. The sample gives around 68,000 clones, about nine tenths of which show up once; roughly 2.5% is in the top ten. Sequenced material: CD4+ or CD8+ T cells sorted from blood, taken in a trial of the OX40 agonist ivuxolimab. The receptors shown here come from an adult with an advanced solid tumor such as melanoma, head and neck, liver or kidney cancer.

The chain employs TRBV30 and TRBJ1-5; D possibly corresponds to TRBD1 (5 bases). This CDR3 region has 14 residues. Germline assignment: CDR1 GTSNPN and CDR2 SVGIG (reference sequence). Deletions cut 0 bases from V and 5 bases from J, with 11 bases between. CDR3 in DNA: TGTGCCTGGAGTGTGACGGTGGGGCATCAGCCCCAGCATTTT. This codes for CAWSVTVGHQPQHF. Combining the CDR3 with reference TRBV30 and TRBJ1-5 gives the whole variable domain SQTIHQWPATLVQPVGSPLSLECTVEGTSNPNLYWYRQAAGRGLQLLFYSVGIGQISSEVPQNLSASRPQDRQFILSSKKLLLSDSGFYLCAWSVTVGHQPQHFGDGTRLSIL.

The chain combines TRBV18 with TRBJ2-1; perhaps TRBD1 as D (5 bases). The CDR3 totals 14 residues. In germline, CDR1 is KGHSH, CDR2 LQKENI. V shed 6 bases and J shed 9 bases, with 18 bases lying between them. As DNA, the CDR3 is TGTGCCAGCTCGCAGCTCGGCAGGGTCGGTGAGCAGTTCTTC. Its translation is CASSQLGRVGEQFF.

The chain combines TRBV4-1 with TRBJ2-3, with D possibly being TRBD1 (5 bases). The germline gives CDR1 MGHRA, CDR2 YSYEKL. Trimming shortened V by 1 base and J by 4 bases, and 12 bases separated the two germline ends. This CDR3 region has 15 residues. In DNA form, the CDR3 reads TGCGCCAGCAGCCAAGGGTACAGGTGGTCAGATACGCAGTATTTT. It specifies CASSQGYRWSDTQYF.

Comments on this clone: In the same sample, other DNA sequences code for this CDR3. V and J are TRBV18 and TRBJ2-1; TRBD1 agrees at 8 bases. The germline V gene encodes CDR1 KGHSH and CDR2 LQKENI. V lost 3 bases to trimming and J lost 6 bases; unmatched junction nucleotides: 1. CDR3 length: 13 residues. The CDR3 protein is CASSPQGANEQFF. The DNA for the CDR3 is TGTGCCAGCTCACCTCAGGGGGCCAATGAGCAGTTCTTC.

V usage is TRBV28 and J usage is TRBJ1-4; 12 bases map to TRBD1. V lost 8 bases, J lost 3 bases, and 4 bases stayed unmatched. Germline V gene data show CDR1 as MDHEN and CDR2 as SYDVKM. This CDR3 spans 15 amino acids. This CDR3 is CASGTGGFPNEKLFF. In nucleotides, the CDR3 is TGTGCCAGCGGGACAGGGGGCTTTCCTAATGAAAAACTGTTTTTT.

The V call is TRBV30, the J call TRBJ2-3, with D perhaps TRBD1 or TRBD2 (5 bases each). The CDR3 extends over 13 amino acids. Per the germline V gene, CDR1 is GTSNPN and CDR2 is SVGIG (reference sequence). V was cut by 4 bases and J by 2 bases, with 10 bases left in between. The CDR3 here is CAWIRDHTDTQYF. CDR3 bases: TGTGCCTGGATACGGGACCACACAGATACGCAGTATTTT.

J is TRBJ2-7 and V is TRBV28, with D tentatively TRBD1 (6 bases). The germline V and J ends were trimmed by 11 bases and 3 bases, with 14 bases remaining between them. Per germline, CDR1 MDHEN and CDR2 SYDVKM. The CDR3 covers 12 residues. The CDR3 loop is CAFGTKGYEQYF. For the CDR3, the DNA is TGTGCCTTCGGGACAAAAGGCTACGAGCAGTACTTC.

With respect to this clone: One end of the junction fails to match germline, which may point to a read error. The same CDR3 is also encoded by other DNA sequences in this sample. V and J are TRBV11-2 and TRBJ1-4, with 8 bases fitting TRBD1. Germline values: CDR1 SGHAT, CDR2 FQNNGV. This CDR3 has 17 residues. The CDR3 DNA reads as TGCGCCAGCAGCTCCCATAACAGGGGGATAACTAATGAAAAACTGTTTTTT. Amino acids: CASSSHNRGITNEKLFF.

The V gene is TRBV6-1, the J gene TRBJ2-1; a weak D match, TRBD1 (7 bases). Germline CDR1 MNHNS, CDR2 SASEGT. The CDR3 is 13 residues long. Deletions cut 11 bases from V and 5 bases from J, with 16 bases between. The CDR3, as DNA: TGTGCCGGGGGGACAGTTGCAAACAATGAGCAGTTCTTC. The encoded protein is CAGGTVANNEQFF.

The V gene is TRBV7-8, the J gene TRBJ2-2; D possibly corresponds to TRBD2 (6 bases). Germline CDR1 and CDR2: SGHVS and FQNEAQ. This CDR3 comprises 16 residues. V was clipped by 1 base and J by 1 base, with 10 bases between them. CDR3 DNA sequence: TGTGCCAGCAGCTTAGTGGGGGGAATGAACACCGGGGAGCTGTTTTTT. Translating it yields CASSLVGGMNTGELFF.

J is TRBJ1-4 and V is TRBV10-3, with 7 bases that match TRBD1. V lost 8 bases to trimming and J lost 3 bases; unmatched junction nucleotides: 6. CDR1 ENHRY and CDR2 SYGVKD come from the germline V gene. This CDR3 spans 14 amino acids. The CDR3 coding sequence is TGTGCCATCGGACAAGGGACAGCTAATGAAAAACTGTTTTTT. It codes for CAIGQGTANEKLFF.

This rearrangement joins TRBV27 to TRBJ2-7, with D hard to call. CDR3 length equals 14 residues. Germline CDR1 MNHEY, CDR2 SMNVEV (reference sequence). The V end lost 0 bases, the J end lost 7 bases, and 13 bases lay between the germline ends. CDR3 in DNA: TGTGCCAGCAGTTTATCTCCCTCGGCTCGGGAGCAGTACTTC. It translates to CASSLSPSAREQYF.

In its sample, this clone was seen once. CDR3 DNA sequence: TGTGCCAGCAGCGCCGGAGGGGACGAGATTTCTTTCTTT. Amino acids: CASSAGGDEISFF. The chain uses TRBV9 and TRBJ1-1; maybe TRBD1 (5 bases). The CDR3 covers 13 residues. Trimming shortened V by 3 bases and J by 12 bases, and 18 bases separated the two germline ends. The germline gives CDR1 SGDLS, CDR2 YYNGEE.

The chain combines TRBV30 with TRBJ1-1; D gene ambiguous. CDR3 length equals 15 residues. Trimming shortened V by 1 base and J by 0 bases, and 12 bases separated the two germline ends. Germline values: CDR1 GTSNPN, CDR2 SVGIG (reference sequence). Written as DNA, the CDR3 is TGTGCCTGGAGTGGTCGGATTAGGGTGAACACTGAAGCTTTCTTT. Protein: CAWSGRIRVNTEAFF.

This clone was observed a few times. V is TRBV28 and J is TRBJ1-5; 9 bases map to TRBD1. J was trimmed by 6 bases and V by 8 bases; bases with no gene match: 14. The CDR3 length is 16 residues. The germline V gene has CDR1 MDHEN and CDR2 SYDVKM. The CDR3 is CASLRPGQGFGQPQHF. Written as DNA, the CDR3 is TGTGCCAGCCTAAGACCGGGACAGGGATTCGGTCAGCCCCAGCATTTT. The complete variable domain, with remaining parts taken from reference TRBV28 and TRBJ1-5, reads DVKVTQSSRYLVKRTGEKVFLECVQDMDHENMFWYRQDPGLGLRLIYFSYDVKMKEKGDIPEGYSVSREKKERFSLILESASTNQTSMYLCASLRPGQGFGQPQHFGDGTRLSIL.

The chain is built from TRBV27 and TRBJ2-1, with 9 bases identical to TRBD1. V shed 7 bases and J 6 bases; nucleotides not matched to a gene: 10. The CDR3 spans 15 residues. The germline V gene encodes CDR1 MNHEY and CDR2 SMNVEV (reference sequence). The CDR3 DNA is TGTGCCAGCAAATTACAGGGGGCGGCGATCAATGAGCAGTTCTTC. Its protein product is CASKLQGAAINEQFF.

The chain joins TRBV7-2 to TRBJ2-2; tentatively, D is TRBD2 (6 bases). Germline loops: CDR1 SGHTA, CDR2 FQGNSA. CDR3 length: 15 amino acids. V was trimmed by 1 base and J by 4 bases, leaving 10 bases between them. The CDR3 coding sequence is TGTGCCAGCAGCTTAGGCGGGACCCGCACCGGGGAGCTGTTTTTT. Amino acids: CASSLGGTRTGELFF.